These 22 T cell receptor beta chains share one sample of origin, sequenced in a study of blood T cell repertoires in COVID-19. Profiled with immunoSEQ multiplex PCR; TCRdb holds only in-frame clones, not every one. The sample includes some 270,000 clones, about 85% of them seen just once. The sample consisted of PBMCs or T cells enriched from blood (not recorded which). All receptors derive from a woman aged 45-65 years who had been exposed to COVID-19.

The table lists this clone with a few counts. This CDR3 is also generated by other DNA sequences in the sample. The genes are TRBV5-1 and TRBJ1-1; 8 bases are a match to TRBD1. The CDR3 has 14 amino acids. V was clipped by 4 bases and J by 1 base; unmatched bases: 3. The germline V gene has CDR1 SGHRS and CDR2 YFSETQ. The CDR3 sequence is CASSRGQGNTEAFF. As DNA, the CDR3 is TGCGCCAGCAGCCGCGGACAGGGGAACACTGAAGCTTTCTTT.

The rearrangement uses TRBV18 and TRBJ2-2, with a possible D match to TRBD2 (5 bases). Trimming took off 3 bases at V and 0 bases at J, with 8 bases between the two ends. Germline V lookup: CDR1 KGHSH, CDR2 LQKENI. The CDR3 is 15 residues long. CDR3 coding DNA: TGTGCCAGCTCACCGGAGAGGGCGAACACCGGGGAGCTGTTTTTT. Its protein is CASSPERANTGELFF.

The chain uses TRBV12-3 or TRBV12-4 and TRBJ1-4; no firm D call. This CDR3 is built from 12 residues. Trimming cost V 5 bases and J 7 bases, with 8 bases left between them. CDR3 residues: CASSDPGEKLFF. In DNA form, the CDR3 reads TGTGCCAGCAGTGACCCGGGTGAAAAACTGTTTTTT.

This sequence joins TRBV9 and TRBJ1-2; D may be TRBD1 (5 bases). V gave up 7 bases and J gave up 5 bases, with 24 bases separating them. Germline-derived CDR1 and CDR2 are SGDLS and YYNGEE. This CDR3 region has 16 residues. CDR3 DNA sequence: TGTGCCAGCGCGCGTAGAACAAGCGGGGGGATGTATGGCTACACCTTC. This gives the protein CASARRTSGGMYGYTF.

The chain carries TRBV3-1 (or the pseudogene TRBV3-2) and TRBJ2-1, with D perhaps TRBD2 (5 bases). V gave up 4 bases and J gave up 7 bases, with 14 bases separating them. The V gene's germline CDR1 is LGHDT and CDR2 YNNKEL (reference sequence). CDR3 length: 14 residues. In DNA, the CDR3 is TGTGCCAGCAGCCTCCCAAGCGGCTCAAATGAGCAGTTCTTC. It codes for CASSLPSGSNEQFF.

The chain couples TRBV28 to TRBJ2-1; 8 positions match TRBD2. The CDR3 is 15 amino acids. Looked up from germline, CDR1 is MDHEN and CDR2 is SYDVKM. V was pared by 5 bases and J by 0 bases, with 3 bases of the junction left unmatched. The CDR3 is CASSKRGSSYNEQFF. The DNA of the CDR3 is TGTGCCAGCAGTAAGCGGGGGAGCTCCTACAATGAGCAGTTCTTC.

J is TRBJ1-6 and V is TRBV10-3, with a weak D call TRBD1 (6 bases). The CDR3 is 15 residues long. The V gene's germline CDR1 is ENHRY and CDR2 SYGVKD. The V gene lost 2 bases and the J gene lost 8 bases, with 13 bases spanning the gap. The CDR3 here is CAISEEGGGDSPLHF. In nucleotides, the CDR3 is TGTGCCATCAGTGAGGAGGGAGGGGGAGATTCACCCCTCCACTTT.

The chain employs TRBV7-8 and TRBJ2-7; D gene uncertain. The V gene's germline CDR1 is SGHVS and CDR2 FQNEAQ. The CDR3 contains 12 residues. Trimming shortened V by 6 bases and J by 4 bases, and 10 bases separated the two germline ends. DNA for the CDR3: TGTGCCAGCAGTCCAGGTAGTTACGAGCAGTACTTC. Amino acids: CASSPGSYEQYF. The full variable domain, with the rest looked up from reference TRBV7-8 and TRBJ2-7, is GAGVSQSPRYKVAKRGQDVALRCDPISGHVSLFWYQQALGQGPEFLTYFQNEAQLDKSGLPSDRFFAERPEGSVSTLKIQRTQQEDSAVYLCASSPGSYEQYFGPGTRLTVT.

This rearrangement joins TRBV2 to TRBJ2-6, with a tentative D call TRBD2 (5 bases). The length of the CDR3 is 17 residues. Germline V gives CDR1 SNHLY, CDR2 FYNNEI. V shed 2 bases and J shed 0 bases, with 11 bases lying between them. The CDR3 bases are TGTGCCAGCAGTGAAAACAGCGGATTCTCTGGGGCCAACGTCCTGACTTTC. As protein: CASSENSGFSGANVLTF.

Details on this clone: The sample has other DNA sequences that encode this CDR3 too. In nucleotides, the CDR3 is TGTGCCAGCAGCTTACAGGGAGGGAGCAATCAGCCCCAGCATTTT. Protein product: CASSLQGGSNQPQHF. V is TRBV7-2 and J is TRBJ1-5; D may be TRBD1 (5 bases). Trimming cost V 2 bases and J 1 base, with 9 bases left between them. The CDR3 consists of 15 residues. CDR1 and CDR2 (germline): SGHTA, FQGNSA.

The J gene is TRBJ1-1, the V gene TRBV6-6; D is possibly TRBD1 (6 bases). Trimming removed 7 bases at V and 2 bases at J, with 17 bases between. This CDR3 is built from 15 residues. CDR1 is MNHNY, CDR2 SVGAGI, per germline (reference sequence). CDR3 sequence (DNA): TGTGCCAGCATTAAAAACAGGGAGAGAAACACTGAAGCTTTCTTT. Its protein is CASIKNRERNTEAFF.

The J gene is TRBJ2-3, the V gene TRBV18, with 13 bases fitting TRBD2. Losses at the gene ends were 0 bases for V and 4 bases for J; bases not matched to a gene: 4. The germline V gene has CDR1 KGHSH and CDR2 LQKENI. The CDR3 is made up of 17 amino acids. Here the CDR3 reads CASSPPGLAGRADTQYF. The CDR3 DNA follows: TGTGCCAGCTCACCACCGGGACTAGCGGGGCGTGCAGATACGCAGTATTTT.

The chain carries TRBV9 and TRBJ1-2; 9 bases align to TRBD1. Germline values: CDR1 SGDLS, CDR2 YYNGEE. The CDR3 totals 16 residues. With 4 bases clipped from V and 2 bases from J, the junction kept 9 bases outside the gene matches. The CDR3 DNA follows: TGTGCCAGCAGCCAAAGTCCCGGGACAGGGAACTATGGCTACACCTTC. Its translation is CASSQSPGTGNYGYTF.

The chain employs TRBV27 and TRBJ1-6; D may be TRBD1 (5 bases). Germline V gene sequence: CDR1 MNHEY, CDR2 SMNVEV (reference sequence). The CDR3 contains 14 residues. V gave up 9 bases and J gave up 0 bases, with 9 bases separating them. The DNA of the CDR3 is TGTGCCAGTGGGGCCAGCTCCTATAATTCACCCCTCCACTTT. Amino acids: CASGASSYNSPLHF.

The chain joins TRBV13 to TRBJ1-1; 7 nucleotides agree with TRBD1. After removal of 5 bases from V and 8 bases from J, the junction contained 8 bases not matched to a gene. Per germline, CDR1 PRHDT and CDR2 FYEKMQ (reference sequence). CDR3 length: 13 amino acids. CDR3 amino acids: CASSQLTGTEAFF. CDR3 sequence (DNA): TGTGCCAGCAGCCAACTGACAGGGACGGAAGCTTTCTTT.

This chain joins TRBV5-1 and TRBJ2-3; TRBD1 is a possible D gene (5 bases). CDR1 is SGHRS and CDR2 is YFSETQ in the germline V gene. The CDR3 has 16 residues. The V and J ends lost 4 bases and 2 bases respectively, with 17 bases between them. The CDR3 protein is CASSVYVGRNTDTQYF. DNA for the CDR3: TGCGCCAGCAGCGTATACGTGGGGCGGAACACAGATACGCAGTATTTT.

The chain carries TRBV5-6 and TRBJ1-5, with 10 bases matching TRBD1. Looked up from germline, CDR1 is SGHDT and CDR2 is YYEEEE. This CDR3 spans 19 amino acids. V gave up 2 bases and J gave up 0 bases; unmatched junction bases: 11. CDR3 region: CASSFSRQGALYSNQPQHF. Here the CDR3 DNA reads TGTGCCAGCAGCTTTTCCCGACAGGGGGCCTTGTATAGCAATCAGCCCCAGCATTTT.

The gene calls are TRBV6-5 and TRBJ1-6, with D possibly TRBD1 on 5 matching bases. Germline V CDR1 and CDR2: MNHEY, SVGAGI. V lost 9 bases and J 10 bases, leaving 13 bases between the germline ends. The CDR3 loop spans 12 amino acids. CDR3 DNA: TGTGCCAGGCCTCTGCGGGGCTCACCCCTCCACTTT. Its protein is CARPLRGSPLHF.

The chain is built from TRBV11-2 and TRBJ2-2; 9 positions match TRBD1. Germline CDR1 is SGHAT and CDR2 is FQNNGV. Germline trimming cut 1 base from V and 4 bases from J; bases unmatched to any gene: 1. The CDR3 extends over 15 amino acids. The CDR3 protein is CASSLVTGGTGELFF. CDR3 nucleotides: TGTGCCAGCAGCTTAGTGACAGGGGGCACCGGGGAGCTGTTTTTT.

This chain links TRBV4-3 with TRBJ2-2; D is possibly TRBD2 (5 bases). CDR3 size: 15 residues. Trimming removed 0 bases at V and 7 bases at J, with 12 bases between. The V gene's germline CDR1 is LGHNA and CDR2 YSLEER. The CDR3 nucleotides are TGCGCCAGCAGCCAAGAAGCCGCGGGTCGCGGGGAGCTGTTTTTT. This sequence encodes CASSQEAAGRGELFF.

V and J are TRBV7-8 and TRBJ2-7, with D hard to call. The germline gives CDR1 SGHVS, CDR2 FQNEAQ. The ends were cut back, 5 bases at V and 4 bases at J, with 18 bases in the middle. The CDR3 is 15 residues long. CDR3 sequence reads: CASSPYTTPAYEQYF. In DNA, the CDR3 is TGTGCCAGCAGCCCATACACTACTCCGGCGTACGAGCAGTACTTC.

The rearrangement links TRBV12-3 or TRBV12-4 to TRBJ1-1, with D perhaps TRBD1 (5 bases). Trimming cost V 5 bases and J 11 bases, with 15 bases left between them. This CDR3 contains 12 residues. The CDR3 DNA is TGTGCCAGCAGTCCTCGGGGACTGCGGGCTTTCTTT. Amino acid sequence: CASSPRGLRAFF.